These 10 T cell receptor beta chains originate from one sample sequenced in a study of cytomegalovirus exposure and HLA in healthy donors. PCR primers comprised 60 Vbeta and 13 Jbeta primers. The method was immunoSEQ multiplex PCR; TCRdb's version includes in-frame clones alone and lacks a portion of them. This sample has approximately 160,000 clones; 65% to 80% occur once, and the top ten carry approximately 6.8%. The sample comprised PBMCs. The receptors shown here come from a middle-aged woman in good health and CMV-seropositive.

The chain employs TRBV27 and TRBJ1-2, with TRBD1 matching over 11 bases. This CDR3 contains 15 residues. Per germline, CDR1 MNHEY and CDR2 SMNVEV (reference sequence). V was clipped by 6 bases and J by 4 bases; unmatched bases: 7. The CDR3 reads CASRGQGAHGYGYTF. The CDR3 nucleotides are TGTGCCAGCAGAGGACAGGGGGCGCATGGCTATGGCTACACCTTC.

This clone was recorded only once. This rearrangement joins TRBV19 to TRBJ1-1; no reliable D call. CDR1 is LNHDA and CDR2 is SQIVND in the germline V gene (reference sequence). CDR3 size: 12 residues. V was pared by 2 bases and J by 3 bases, with 4 bases between. CDR3 bases: TGTGCCAGTAGTATACGTTACACTGAAGCTTTCTTT. Translation: CASSIRYTEAFF.

The chain links TRBV6-1 to TRBJ1-2; D is perhaps TRBD1 (5 bases). The V gene's germline CDR1 is MNHNS and CDR2 SASEGT. V lost 4 bases to trimming and J lost 1 base, with 7 bases between them. The CDR3 runs 13 residues. Here the CDR3 reads CASSGQLNYGYTF. In DNA, the CDR3 is TGTGCCAGCAGTGGACAGCTTAACTATGGCTACACCTTC.

The chain combines TRBV4-1 with TRBJ1-2; a possible D gene is TRBD1 (5 bases). The CDR3 is made up of 17 amino acids. With 1 base removed from V and 2 bases from J, the gap between germline ends came to 17 bases. The germline V gene encodes CDR1 MGHRA and CDR2 YSYEKL. The CDR3 nucleotides read TGCGCCAGCAGCCAAGCTGGTTTTGACAGCCCAAACTATGGCTACACCTTC. As protein: CASSQAGFDSPNYGYTF.

The chain has TRBV11-2 and TRBJ2-5; possible D gene TRBD1, 6 bases. V was cut by 5 bases and J by 4 bases, with 17 bases left in between. Germline CDR1 SGHAT, CDR2 FQNNGV. The CDR3 has 15 amino acids. The CDR3 loop reads CASSPQGGVGETQYF. CDR3 DNA: TGTGCCAGCAGCCCACAGGGTGGGGTTGGAGAGACCCAGTACTTC. Variable domain in full (rest from reference TRBV11-2 and TRBJ2-5): EAGVAQSPRYKIIEKRQSVAFWCNPISGHATLYWYQQILGQGPKLLIQFQNNGVVDDSQLPKDRFSAERLKGVDSTLKIQPAKLEDSAVYLCASSPQGGVGETQYFGPGTRLLVL.

The chain carries TRBV4-2 and TRBJ1-3, with D maybe TRBD1 (5 bases). The CDR3 runs 15 residues. V lost 6 bases and J lost 0, with 12 bases in between. Germline-derived CDR1 and CDR2 are LGHNA and YNFKEQ. Written as DNA, the CDR3 is TGTGCCAGCAGGACACAGGATCTCTCTGGAAACACCATATATTTT. Its protein is CASRTQDLSGNTIYF.

The chain has TRBV30 and TRBJ2-7; TRBD1 matches 9 bases. The CDR3 is made up of 15 amino acids. Germline V gene sequence: CDR1 GTSNPN, CDR2 SVGIG (reference sequence). V lost 1 base to trimming and J lost 4 bases; unmatched junction nucleotides: 8. CDR3 region: CAWSATYGTGYEQYF. The CDR3 coding sequence is TGTGCCTGGAGTGCTACCTACGGGACAGGGTACGAGCAGTACTTC.

The CDR3 sequence is CSALEIRAQHF. CDR3 nucleotides: TGCAGTGCTTTAGAGATCAGGGCCCAGCATTTT. The chain couples TRBV20-1 to TRBJ1-5; a possible D gene is TRBD1 (5 bases). The CDR3 length is 11 residues. Between the trimmed V and J ends, which lost 5 bases and 11 bases, there was a span of 13 bases. CDR1 and CDR2 (germline): DFQATT, SNEGSKA (reference sequence).

This rearrangement joins TRBV5-1 to TRBJ1-1, with D maybe TRBD1 (5 bases). From germline, CDR1 is SGHRS and CDR2 YFSETQ. V shed 2 bases and J shed 2 bases, with 10 bases lying between them. The CDR3 loop spans 14 amino acids. This CDR3 reads CASSFTTDNTEAFF. DNA for the CDR3: TGCGCCAGCAGCTTTACGACAGATAACACTGAAGCTTTCTTT.

This chain uses TRBV7-8 with TRBJ2-1; 9 nucleotides match TRBD1. From germline, CDR1 is SGHVS and CDR2 FQNEAQ. CDR3 length equals 18 residues. Trimming took 6 bases from V and 1 from J; bases not matched to a gene: 13. In nucleotides, the CDR3 is TGTGCCAGCAGTTACCCCGAACAGACAGGGGGATCCTACAATGAGCAGTTCTTC. This sequence encodes CASSYPEQTGGSYNEQFF.